The 26 T cell receptor beta chains below come from one sample, sequenced in a study of T cell clonality in common variable immunodeficiency. Sequencing used immunoSEQ multiplex PCR; TCRdb keeps in-frame clones, though not all of them. Observed in the sample are about 52,000 clones, none of them singletons. Sequencing was performed on peripheral blood mononuclear cells. The receptors come from a person between 18 and 70 years old in good health.

The sample holds a few counts of this clone. CDR3 sequence: CASDSDREDQPQHF. Partial CDR3 DNA: TGTGCCAGCGATTCGGACAGGGAGGATCAGCCC. The rearrangement joins TRBV2 to TRBJ1-5; TRBD1 aligns across 8 bases. With the read ending 3 residues before the CDR3 end, the germline J gene is used to fill in that end. This CDR3 comprises 14 residues. V gave up 8 bases and J gave up 5 bases; unmatched junction bases: 8. CDR1 and CDR2 from the germline V gene are SNHLY and FYNNEI.

In its sample, this clone was seen many times. The CDR3 is cut off 3 residues early in the read; its end comes from the germline J gene. This sequence joins TRBV19 and TRBJ1-5; 7 positions agree with TRBD1. The V and J ends lost 7 bases and 4 bases, in that order; junction bases with no gene match: 10. This CDR3 spans 15 amino acids. Germline V CDR1 and CDR2: LNHDA, SQIVND (reference sequence). CDR3 amino acids: CASIDGTVGNQPQHF. The sequenced CDR3 bases are TGTGCCAGTATAGACGGGACAGTGGGAAATCAGCCC.

This clone was seen repeatedly, ten times or more. The CDR3 loop reads CATRGTGLSYNEQFF. CDR3 DNA, as far as it was read: TGTGCCACCAGAGGGACAGGGCTATCCTACAATGAG. This chain connects TRBV15 to TRBJ2-1, with 9 bases that match TRBD1. The read is 3 residues too short to cover the CDR3 end, so that end is filled in from the germline J gene. Germline trimming cut 6 bases from V and 1 base from J; bases unmatched to any gene: 4. Germline V CDR1 and CDR2: LNHNV, YYDKDF (reference sequence). CDR3 size: 15 residues.

Comments on this clone: From the germline J gene comes the end of the CDR3, since the read stops 3 residues before it. The V call is TRBV5-1, the J call TRBJ1-5, with TRBD1 as a possible D gene (6 bases). Trimming pared 7 bases from V and 4 bases from J, leaving 24 bases between. Germline V gene data show CDR1 as SGHRS and CDR2 as YFSETQ. The CDR3 covers 17 residues. CDR3 sequence reads: CASPWGFGGACNQPQHF. The DNA read from the CDR3 is TGCGCCAGCCCCTGGGGGTTTGGGGGGGCTTGTAATCAGCCC.

This clone was seen many times. The missing CDR3 end, 3 residues past where the read stops, is filled in from the germline J gene. The chain combines TRBV19 with TRBJ2-1, with D possibly matching TRBD1 (5 bases). This CDR3 spans 13 amino acids. Trimming took 6 bases from V and 8 from J, leaving 14 bases between them. From germline, CDR1 is LNHDA and CDR2 SQIVND (reference sequence). The CDR3 bases that were read are TGTGCCAGTAGCAACAGGCCCAGGGATGAG. It encodes CASSNRPRDE. The entire CDR3 protein is CASSNRPRDEQFF. The variable domain in full, completed from reference TRBV19 and TRBJ2-1, reads DGGITQSPKYLFRKEGQNVTLSCEQNLNHDAMYWYRQDPGQGLRLIYYSQIVNDFQKGDIAEGYSVSREKKESFPLTVTSAQKNPTAFYLCASSNRPRDEQFFGPGTRLTVL.

This clone was seen repeatedly, ten times or more. The part of the CDR3 DNA that was read is TGTGCCAGCTCACCACTCGGAGGGTCGGCGGGTGGGATTTACGAG. Translation gives CASSPLGGSAGGIYE. The entire CDR3 sequence reads CASSPLGGSAGGIYEQYF. The chain links TRBV18 to TRBJ2-7; D may be TRBD2 (6 bases). The read ends 3 residues early relative to the CDR3; the germline J gene fills the gap. The V end lost 1 base, the J end lost 4 bases, and 23 bases lay between the germline ends. This CDR3 is built from 18 residues. From germline, CDR1 is KGHSH and CDR2 LQKENI.

This clone was counted ten times or more. The CDR3 extends 3 residues past the end of the read, so its final part is completed from the germline J gene. J is TRBJ2-5 and V is TRBV20-1, with 7 bases that match TRBD1. CDR1 and CDR2 (germline): DFQATT, SNEGSKA (reference sequence). V gave up 8 bases and J gave up 4 bases; unmatched junction bases: 16. The CDR3 runs to 15 residues. Incomplete CDR3 DNA: TGCAGTTTCCGCCCGGGACAGAGGATTGGAGAGACC. Translating gives CSFRPGQRIGET. The complete CDR3 protein is CSFRPGQRIGETQYF.

This clone was recorded many times. The read ends 3 residues early relative to the CDR3; the germline J gene fills the gap. The chain recombines TRBV19 with TRBJ1-1, with 7 bases aligning to TRBD1. The length of the CDR3 is 15 residues. The V gene's germline CDR1 is LNHDA and CDR2 SQIVND (reference sequence). V shed 4 bases and J 1 base; nucleotides not matched to a gene: 6. The CDR3 reads CASSKGQARNTEAFF. The sequenced CDR3 bases are TGTGCCAGTAGTAAAGGACAGGCAAGGAACACTGAA.

In its sample, this clone was seen many times. The read terminates 3 residues ahead of where the CDR3 ends, so the germline J gene completes it. The chain employs TRBV2 and TRBJ2-5; 10 bases match TRBD2. Germline CDR1 SNHLY, CDR2 FYNNEI. The CDR3 is made up of 14 amino acids. V dropped 10 bases and J dropped 2; count of bases not matched to a gene: 7. CDR3 region: CATLAGEEQETQYF. CDR3 bases read: TGTGCCACCCTAGCGGGGGAGGAGCAAGAGACC.

The sample holds many counts of this clone. From the germline J gene comes the end of the CDR3, since the read stops 3 residues before it. The V and J genes are TRBV5-1 and TRBJ2-1; 9 positions agree with TRBD1. The CDR3 is 16 amino acids. Germline V lookup: CDR1 SGHRS, CDR2 YFSETQ. V trimming: 4 bases; J trimming: 2 bases; junction bases outside the gene matches: 7. Partial CDR3 DNA: TGCGCCAGCAGCCGACAGGGGGAGGGGGCCTACAATGAG. Amino acids: CASSRQGEGAYNE. The complete CDR3 protein is CASSRQGEGAYNEQFF.

Details on this clone: The read finishes 3 residues shy of the CDR3 end, and the germline J gene is used to complete it. The gene calls are TRBV19 and TRBJ2-1, with a possible D match to TRBD1 (8 bases). Trimming took off 0 bases at V and 7 bases at J, with 19 bases between the two ends. The CDR3 has 17 amino acids. In germline, CDR1 is LNHDA, CDR2 SQIVND (reference sequence). The CDR3 region is CASSIDNGGDRPNEQFF. The CDR3 DNA, read in part, is TGTGCCAGTAGTATAGACAATGGGGGGGACAGGCCGAATGAG. The variable domain in full, completed from reference TRBV19 and TRBJ2-1, reads DGGITQSPKYLFRKEGQNVTLSCEQNLNHDAMYWYRQDPGQGLRLIYYSQIVNDFQKGDIAEGYSVSREKKESFPLTVTSAQKNPTAFYLCASSIDNGGDRPNEQFFGPGTRLTVL.

Ten or more counts support this clone. The sequenced fragment ends 3 residues before the CDR3 boundary, so the rest is inferred from the germline J gene. This sequence joins TRBV29-1 and TRBJ1-5; D is perhaps TRBD1 (5 bases). This CDR3 is built from 13 residues. The germline V gene has CDR1 SQVTM and CDR2 ANQGSEA. Trimming pared 4 bases from V and 5 bases from J, leaving 12 bases between. Partial CDR3 DNA: TGCAGCGTTGGTAGGGTAGGGGATCAGCCC. It translates to CSVGRVGDQP. The whole CDR3 protein is CSVGRVGDQPQHF.

This clone has at least ten counts. The CDR3 goes on 3 residues after the read ends, and that part is filled in from the germline J gene. The chain has TRBV6-2 or TRBV6-3 and TRBJ2-1, with 7 nucleotides matching TRBD2. Germline V gene lookup returns CDR1 MNHEY and CDR2 SVGEGT. The length of the CDR3 is 15 residues. The V gene end was trimmed by 2 bases and the J gene end by 5 bases; junction bases not matched to a gene: 6. CDR3 in amino acids: CASSYKPGTNNEQFF. The CDR3 bases that were read are TGTGCCAGCAGTTACAAACCCGGGACTAACAATGAG.

This clone was observed a handful of times. The read halts 3 residues ahead of the CDR3 end, with the missing end drawn from the germline J gene. This chain links TRBV7-9 with TRBJ2-3; D is perhaps TRBD2 (5 bases). The CDR3 is 11 residues long. Germline V gives CDR1 SEHNR, CDR2 FQNEAQ (reference sequence). The CDR3 spells CASGGGETQYF. The part of the CDR3 DNA that was read is TGTGCCAGCGGAGGCGGAGAGACG.

In this sample, this clone turned up many times. The CDR3 end lies 3 residues beyond the end of the read and is filled in from the germline J gene. The chain is built from TRBV7-9 and TRBJ1-2, with 7 bases identical to TRBD1. The CDR3 totals 15 residues. Germline trimming cut 3 bases from V and 2 bases from J; bases unmatched to any gene: 6. Germline values: CDR1 SEHNR, CDR2 FQNEAQ (reference sequence). The CDR3 loop reads CASSFAGGANYGYTF. The CDR3 DNA, read in part, is TGTGCCAGCAGCTTCGCAGGGGGTGCAAACTATGGC.

This clone was observed many times. The DNA ends 3 residues before the CDR3 does, and the rest of the CDR3 is filled in from the germline J gene. The sample has other DNA sequences that encode this CDR3 too. V and J are TRBV5-1 and TRBJ1-4; weak D call: TRBD1 (5 bases). This CDR3 has 14 amino acids. Germline lookup yields CDR1 SGHRS and CDR2 YFSETQ. V lost 4 bases to trimming and J lost 3 bases, with 10 bases between them. CDR3 DNA, as far as it was read: TGCGCCAGCAGCCTCGACAGTCCTAATGAAAAA. Translating it yields CASSLDSPNEK. The full-length CDR3 reads as CASSLDSPNEKLFF.

This clone was counted ten times or more. The DNA ends 3 residues before the CDR3 does, and the rest of the CDR3 is filled in from the germline J gene. This chain joins TRBV5-6 and TRBJ1-5; D ambiguous. Trimming took off 1 base at V and 8 bases at J, with 16 bases between the two ends. The V gene's germline CDR1 is SGHDT and CDR2 YYEEEE. This CDR3 is built from 15 residues. The CDR3 bases that were read are TGTGCCAGCAGCTTGATTTCGGGTGCCTCCGAGCCC. Translated, it gives CASSLISGASEP. From start to end, the CDR3 is CASSLISGASEPQHF.

This clone was recorded many times. The DNA ends 3 residues before the CDR3 does, and the rest of the CDR3 is filled in from the germline J gene. The chain recombines TRBV19 with TRBJ1-4, with 12 bases identical to TRBD1. J lost 4 bases, V lost 5 bases, and 8 bases had no gene match. Germline loops: CDR1 LNHDA, CDR2 SQIVND (reference sequence). This CDR3 region has 17 residues. Partial CDR3 DNA: TGTGCCAGTAGTCTCCACCGGGACAGGGGGCTTAATGAAAAA. Translation: CASSLHRDRGLNEK. The complete CDR3 reads CASSLHRDRGLNEKLFF. Based on the CDR3 plus reference TRBV19 and TRBJ1-4, the full variable domain is DGGITQSPKYLFRKEGQNVTLSCEQNLNHDAMYWYRQDPGQGLRLIYYSQIVNDFQKGDIAEGYSVSREKKESFPLTVTSAQKNPTAFYLCASSLHRDRGLNEKLFFGSGTQLSVL.

This clone was recorded many times. The covered CDR3 bases are TGCAGTGCCCTCTCCCCACGAGACTCTAACTATGGC. Translating it yields CSALSPRDSNYG. The whole CDR3 region reads CSALSPRDSNYGYTF. The chain links TRBV20-1 to TRBJ1-2; D ambiguous. The read terminates 3 residues before the CDR3 end, so the remaining end is supplied by the germline J gene. Deletions cut 6 bases from V and 0 bases from J, with 17 bases between. This CDR3 comprises 15 residues. CDR1 DFQATT and CDR2 SNEGSKA come from the germline V gene (reference sequence).

The sample holds many counts of this clone. The read gets to within 3 residues of the CDR3 end, and the germline J gene fills in the rest. This chain joins TRBV20-1 and TRBJ2-5; D is uncertain. The V gene's germline CDR1 is DFQATT and CDR2 SNEGSKA (reference sequence). V lost 1 base to trimming and J lost 3 bases, with 18 bases between them. The CDR3 length is 16 residues. The CDR3 spells CSARAPRLLEKETQYF. The DNA read from the CDR3 is TGCAGTGCTAGAGCCCCGCGGCTGCTGGAGAAAGAGACC.

This clone was counted many times. The read finishes 3 residues shy of the CDR3 end, and the germline J gene is used to complete it. The chain uses TRBV4-1 and TRBJ2-7, with D unclear. Trimming pared 2 bases from V and 2 bases from J, leaving 10 bases between. Germline assignment: CDR1 MGHRA and CDR2 YSYEKL. The CDR3 sequence is 14 residues long. This CDR3 reads CASSQPGLAYEQYF. The sequenced CDR3 bases are TGCGCCAGCAGCCAACCTGGCCTCGCCTACGAG.

As for this clone: The read is 3 residues too short to cover the CDR3 end, so that end is filled in from the germline J gene. The chain carries TRBV30 and TRBJ2-7; D is uncertain. The germline V gene encodes CDR1 GTSNPN and CDR2 SVGIG (reference sequence). This CDR3 region has 11 residues. V gave up 0 bases and J gave up 4 bases, with 4 bases separating them. The part of the CDR3 DNA that was read is TGTGCCTGGAGTGTCGGGTACGAG. It codes for CAWSVGYE. The complete CDR3 protein is CAWSVGYEQYF.

This clone was seen a handful of times. The read finishes 3 residues shy of the CDR3 end, and the germline J gene is used to complete it. V is TRBV20-1 and J is TRBJ1-5; perhaps TRBD1 as D (5 bases). CDR3 length equals 15 residues. The V end was cut by 4 bases, the J end by 6 bases, with 19 bases between. Per the germline V gene, CDR1 is DFQATT and CDR2 is SNEGSKA (reference sequence). CDR3 DNA (partial): TGCAGTGCTAAGAGTCCCCAGGGAATGTTTCAGCCC. Translation: CSAKSPQGMFQP. The CDR3 in full is CSAKSPQGMFQPQHF.

This clone was seen at least ten times. The read gets to within 3 residues of the CDR3 end, and the germline J gene fills in the rest. The rearrangement uses TRBV5-1 and TRBJ1-5, with TRBD1 as a possible D gene (6 bases). This CDR3 has 13 amino acids. Germline assignment: CDR1 SGHRS and CDR2 YFSETQ. The germline V and J ends were trimmed by 7 bases and 7 bases, with 15 bases remaining between them. The CDR3 loop reads CASQQTQGQPQHF. CDR3 bases read: TGCGCCAGCCAACAAACCCAGGGGCAGCCC. Based on the CDR3 plus reference TRBV5-1 and TRBJ1-5, the full variable domain is KAGVTQTPRYLIKTRGQQVTLSCSPISGHRSVSWYQQTPGQGLQFLFEYFSETQRNKGNFPGRFSGRQFSNSRSEMNVSTLELGDSALYLCASQQTQGQPQHFGDGTRLSIL.

This clone was counted ten times or more. The CDR3 is cut off 3 residues early in the read; its end comes from the germline J gene. The rearrangement uses TRBV5-4 and TRBJ1-2; TRBD1 agrees at 8 bases. The CDR3 sequence is 11 residues long. Germline V gives CDR1 SGHNT, CDR2 YYREEE (reference sequence). CDR3 region: CARQGGEGYTF. The covered CDR3 bases are TGTGCCAGACAGGGGGGAGAGGGC.

This clone turned up a few times. The DNA ends 3 residues before the CDR3 does, and the rest of the CDR3 is filled in from the germline J gene. This chain joins TRBV7-9 and TRBJ2-5, with D maybe TRBD2 (7 bases). This CDR3 comprises 15 residues. Per the germline V gene, CDR1 is SEHNR and CDR2 is FQNEAQ (reference sequence). Trimming removed 4 bases from V and 5 bases from J, with 17 bases in between. Partial CDR3 DNA: TGTGCCAGCAGCTATGGCGGGGGCGGAGGGGAGACC. This gives the protein CASSYGGGGGET. The whole CDR3 sequence is CASSYGGGGGETQYF.